This is a list of T cell receptor beta chains from one sample in a study of OX40 agonist ivuxolimab in advanced cancers. Profiling relied on immunoSEQ multiplex PCR, and the TCRdb table lists in-frame clones only, not all of them. Among some 39,000 clones listed, 75% to 90% were seen once. The input for sequencing was CD4+ or CD8+ T cells sorted from blood, taken in a trial of the OX40 agonist ivuxolimab. These receptors originate from an adult with an advanced solid tumor such as melanoma, head and neck, liver or kidney cancer. CDR3s leave out the opening cysteine and the closing phenylalanine or tryptophan. D genes are given only for firm matches. Some rows mark clone size as missing; the rest say once, few, many or name a class of expanded clone.

-	-	TRBV30	TRBJ2-2	AWSATRVGGELF
TRBD2	few	TRBV5-6	TRBJ2-7	ASSEASSGRFYEQY
TRBD1	-	TRBV11-3	TRBJ2-3	ASSTRQGSGTDTQY
TRBD2	-	TRBV2	TRBJ2-2	ASSLAGGSNTGELF
-	-	TRBV5-6	TRBJ1-1	ASSRTVNTEAF
-	-	TRBV5-1	TRBJ1-2	ASSLEGAYT
-	-	TRBV5-4	TRBJ2-2	ASSAGRSTGELF
-	-	TRBV27	TRBJ2-1	ASSIGTRSTREQF
-	-	TRBV2	TRBJ1-2	ASSGRAGYT
-	once	TRBV5-6	TRBJ1-2	ASSLDISPGFNYGYT
TRBD1	-	TRBV7-8	TRBJ1-1	ASTGGWNTEAF
TRBD1	-	TRBV6-5	TRBJ1-5	ASSYDRDQPQH
-	-	TRBV18	TRBJ2-6	ASSPDSGANVLT
-	once	TRBV6-5	TRBJ2-7	ASSSMGDYEQY
TRBD2	-	TRBV4-2	TRBJ2-4	ASSQWLAGENIQY
TRBD1	-	TRBV4-1	TRBJ1-5	ASSQADREIQPQH
-	few	TRBV6-6	TRBJ1-1	ASSFGGATEAF
-	-	TRBV18	TRBJ2-3	ASSPSGDTDTQY
TRBD2	-	TRBV5-8	TRBJ2-1	ASIRAGTWYNEQF
-	-	TRBV6-5	TRBJ2-5	ASSYSMGQETQY
TRBD1	-	TRBV6-4	TRBJ1-1	ASSDVGQVLYAF
TRBD2	-	TRBV4-2	TRBJ2-1	ASSQVNLAGGAPNEQF
-	-	TRBV5-1	TRBJ1-5	ASSPDIGGNQPQH
TRBD1	few	TRBV19	TRBJ1-1	ASSTSDRGDTEAF
-	-	TRBV7-9	TRBJ1-1	ASSLTQTATEAF
TRBD1	-	TRBV2	TRBJ1-5	ASGGNRGGNQPQH
TRBD1	-	TRBV9	TRBJ2-1	ASSVTDRESNEQF
-	-	TRBV7-3	TRBJ1-1	ASSPRGGQNTEAF
-	-	TRBV12-5	TRBJ2-3	ASGSRTDTQY
TRBD2	-	TRBV5-1	TRBJ2-1	ASSLDPSGRYNEQF
-	-	TRBV30	TRBJ2-1	ACNPPGANVDEQF
TRBD1	-	TRBV5-1	TRBJ1-4	ASGFFNPGQGGEKLF
-	-	TRBV2	TRBJ1-2	ATRVDSPYGYT
TRBD2	few	TRBV5-1	TRBJ2-3	ASSLGTSGRYRTDTQY
TRBD2	-	TRBV5-1	TRBJ2-7	ASSLSGRGASYEQY
-	-	TRBV7-2	-	ASSFWQGHEQY
TRBD1	-	TRBV4-1	TRBJ1-3	ASSQGAGGYGNTIY
-	few	TRBV7-9	TRBJ2-1	ASSLVRNEQF
-	once	TRBV5-1	TRBJ1-4	ASSLALDNEKLF
-	-	TRBV7-2	TRBJ2-5	ASSLGWSVQETQY
-	-	TRBV5-1	TRBJ2-3	ASSFNGRGDTDTQY
TRBD1	once	TRBV4-1	-	ASSQDGTGDYEQY
-	-	TRBV27	TRBJ1-4	ASSLGVATNEKLF
TRBD2	-	TRBV5-1	TRBJ2-1	ASSLGLVDEQF
-	-	TRBV4-1	TRBJ2-1	TSSQVDILSYNEQF
-	-	TRBV18	TRBJ2-1	ASSPAEGYDFNEQF
-	-	TRBV6-5	TRBJ2-5	ATSVRLASKTQY
-	once	TRBV19	TRBJ2-3	ASSPLVQADTQY
-	-	TRBV5-3	TRBJ2-1	ARSLRGRDEQF
-	-	TRBV27	TRBJ2-2	ASSSLMNTGELF
TRBD2	-	TRBV7-9	TRBJ2-7	ASSLLSSGVDEQY
TRBD2	-	TRBV28	TRBJ2-1	ASLYTSGRVGEQF
-	-	TRBV5-8	TRBJ1-2	ASSLLTGANYGYT